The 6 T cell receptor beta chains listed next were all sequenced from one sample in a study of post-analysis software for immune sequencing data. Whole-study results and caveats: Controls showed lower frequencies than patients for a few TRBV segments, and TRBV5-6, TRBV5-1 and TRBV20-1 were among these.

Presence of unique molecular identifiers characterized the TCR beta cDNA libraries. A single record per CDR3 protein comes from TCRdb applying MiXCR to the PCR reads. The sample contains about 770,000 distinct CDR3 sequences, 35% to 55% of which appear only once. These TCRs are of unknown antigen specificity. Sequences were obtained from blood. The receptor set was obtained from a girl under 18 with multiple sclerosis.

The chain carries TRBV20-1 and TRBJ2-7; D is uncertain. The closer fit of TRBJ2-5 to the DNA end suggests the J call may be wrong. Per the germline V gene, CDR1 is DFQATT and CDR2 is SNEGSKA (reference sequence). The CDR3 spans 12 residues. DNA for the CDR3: TGCAGTGCTAGTCCCTCAGCAGAGACCCAGTACTTC. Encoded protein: CSASPSAETQYF.

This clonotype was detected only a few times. The CDR3 DNA is TGTGCCACCAGTGACCGGGACAGGGGCAATCAGCCCCAGCATTTT. This sequence encodes CATSDRDRGNQPQHF. This chain links TRBV24-1 with TRBJ1-5; 9 bases are shared with TRBD1. Per germline, CDR1 KGHDR and CDR2 SFDVKD. Trimming took 4 bases from V and 2 from J; bases not matched to a gene: 2. The CDR3 consists of 15 residues.

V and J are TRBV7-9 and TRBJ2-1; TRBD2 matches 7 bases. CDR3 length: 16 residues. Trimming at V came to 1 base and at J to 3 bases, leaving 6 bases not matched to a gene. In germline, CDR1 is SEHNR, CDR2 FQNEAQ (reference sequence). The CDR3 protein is CASSLGPGGLYNEQFF. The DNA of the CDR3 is TGTGCCAGCAGCTTAGGGCCGGGGGGTCTCTACAATGAGCAGTTCTTC.

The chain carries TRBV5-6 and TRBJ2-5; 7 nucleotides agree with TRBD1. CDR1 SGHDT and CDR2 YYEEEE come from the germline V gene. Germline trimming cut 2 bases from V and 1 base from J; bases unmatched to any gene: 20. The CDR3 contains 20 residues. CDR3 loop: CASSFSVNWKGAMLQETQYF. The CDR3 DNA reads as TGTGCCAGCAGCTTTAGTGTTAATTGGAAGGGGGCGATGCTCCAAGAGACCCAGTACTTC.

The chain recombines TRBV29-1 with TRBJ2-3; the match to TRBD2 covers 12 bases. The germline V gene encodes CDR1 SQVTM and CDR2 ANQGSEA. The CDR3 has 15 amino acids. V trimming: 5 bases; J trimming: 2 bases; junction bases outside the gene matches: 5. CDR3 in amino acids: CSVPRLAGATDTQYF. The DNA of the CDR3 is TGCAGCGTTCCTCGACTAGCGGGAGCCACAGATACGCAGTATTTT.

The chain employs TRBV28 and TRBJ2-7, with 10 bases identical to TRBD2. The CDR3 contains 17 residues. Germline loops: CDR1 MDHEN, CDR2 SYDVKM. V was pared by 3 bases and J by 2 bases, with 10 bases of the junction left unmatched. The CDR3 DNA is TGTGCCAGCAGTTTGGAACTAGCGGGAATGTCTCCCTACGAGCAGTACTTC. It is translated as CASSLELAGMSPYEQYF.